What follows are 26 T cell receptor beta chains derived from one specimen sequenced in a study of yellow fever vaccine responses in identical twins. TCRdb reprocessed the RT-PCR reads with MiXCR, giving one entry per CDR3 protein. Here the sample spans around 3,600 distinct CDR3 sequences, 84% being singletons. Specimen: T cells from blood (PBMCs), unsorted or a sorted subset (not recorded which), collected before or after yellow fever vaccination (not recorded which). The receptors shown here come from a woman aged 18-29 years who received the yellow fever vaccine.

The chain carries TRBV14 and TRBJ2-1; 11 bases align to TRBD2. Germline CDR1 reads SGHDN; CDR2 reads FVKESK. CDR3 length equals 15 residues. Germline trimming cut 4 bases from V and 5 bases from J; bases unmatched to any gene: 4. The CDR3 DNA sequence: TGTGCCAGCAGCCCGACTAGCGGGATTCACAATGAGCAGTTCTTC. This gives the protein CASSPTSGIHNEQFF.

J is TRBJ1-5 and V is TRBV10-3, with D maybe TRBD1 (5 bases). CDR1 and CDR2 (germline): ENHRY, SYGVKD. The CDR3 has 14 amino acids. The V end lost 0 bases, the J end lost 6 bases, and 9 bases lay between the germline ends. CDR3 coding DNA: TGTGCCATCAGTGAGTCAGGGGTGGGTCAGCCCCAGCATTTT. Residues: CAISESGVGQPQHF.

The chain combines TRBV5-1 with TRBJ2-1; either TRBD1 or TRBD2 may fit D (7 bases each). The CDR3 contains 17 residues. Trimming stripped 4 bases from V and 6 bases from J, with 23 bases between. The germline V gene encodes CDR1 SGHRS and CDR2 YFSETQ. The chain's CDR3 is CASSPAQGGRRGNEQFF. In DNA form, the CDR3 reads TGCGCCAGCAGCCCCGCGCAGGGGGGGCGTAGGGGCAATGAGCAGTTCTTC.

The rearrangement joins TRBV29-1 to TRBJ2-5; 10 positions agree with TRBD2. V shed 3 bases, J shed 1 base, and the junction held 8 bases outside the gene matches. In germline, CDR1 is SQVTM, CDR2 ANQGSEA. CDR3 length equals 16 residues. The CDR3 DNA sequence: TGCAGCGTTGACCGGGGGGGACTAGCGATCCAAGAGACCCAGTACTTC. Translated, it gives CSVDRGGLAIQETQYF.

The J gene is TRBJ2-3, the V gene TRBV29-1; 7 bases agree with TRBD1. The CDR3 sequence is 14 residues long. The V gene end was trimmed by 4 bases and the J gene end by 4 bases; junction bases not matched to a gene: 8. Germline assignment: CDR1 SQVTM and CDR2 ANQGSEA. The CDR3 coding sequence is TGCAGCGTTGTCAGGCAGGGGGTCGCAGATACGCAGTATTTT. It specifies CSVVRQGVADTQYF.

This chain links TRBV11-1 with TRBJ1-4, with TRBD1 identical over 7 bases. The V gene's germline CDR1 is SGHAT and CDR2 FQDESV (reference sequence). The CDR3 length is 20 residues. Trimming at V came to 5 bases and at J to 3 bases, leaving 21 bases not matched to a gene. Here the CDR3 reads CASSPPFLDRVSSSNEKLFF. DNA for the CDR3: TGTGCCAGCAGCCCGCCGTTCCTCGACAGGGTGTCGTCATCTAATGAAAAACTGTTTTTT.

This clonotype has only a few counts. The chain joins TRBV10-3 to TRBJ1-1; 7 positions match TRBD1. CDR3 length equals 15 residues. Germline V gene sequence: CDR1 ENHRY, CDR2 SYGVKD. V was pared by 0 bases and J by 3 bases, with 4 bases of the junction left unmatched. The CDR3 DNA sequence: TGTGCCATCAGTGAGTCGGGGGGACAGCACACTGAAGCTTTCTTT. It yields the protein CAISESGGQHTEAFF.

The chain employs TRBV2 and TRBJ2-1; unclear D gene. V was pared by 4 bases and J by 3 bases, with 7 bases between. This CDR3 is built from 13 residues. Germline V gives CDR1 SNHLY, CDR2 FYNNEI. In nucleotides, the CDR3 is TGTGCCAGCAGTGGTGGAAGCTACAATGAGCAGTTCTTC. Translating gives CASSGGSYNEQFF.

The chain couples TRBV12-3 or TRBV12-4 to TRBJ2-7; possible D gene TRBD2, 5 bases. The CDR3 spans 16 residues. Trimming pared 4 bases from V and 3 bases from J, leaving 19 bases between. The CDR3 DNA follows: TGTGCCAGCAGTTCCCCCACGGGAACAGTACACTACGAGCAGTACTTC. Translated: CASSSPTGTVHYEQYF.

This rearrangement joins TRBV29-1 to TRBJ2-7, with 9 bases aligning to TRBD1. After removal of 2 bases from V and 3 bases from J, the junction contained 2 bases not matched to a gene. This CDR3 comprises 13 residues. Germline V CDR1 and CDR2: SQVTM, ANQGSEA. CDR3 nucleotide sequence: TGCAGCGTTGAAACAGGGGGCAACTACGAGCAGTACTTC. It translates to CSVETGGNYEQYF.

The rearrangement links TRBV4-3 to TRBJ1-1, with D unclear. This CDR3 has 15 amino acids. Per the germline V gene, CDR1 is LGHNA and CDR2 is YSLEER. The V end was cut by 0 bases, the J end by 1 base, with 9 bases between. This CDR3 is CASSQDLRGNTEAFF. DNA of the CDR3: TGCGCCAGCAGCCAAGATCTTCGGGGGAACACTGAAGCTTTCTTT.

This chain uses TRBV5-6 with TRBJ2-4; D is unclear. The germline V and J ends were trimmed by 1 base and 1 base, with 6 bases remaining between them. The CDR3 sequence is 14 residues long. Germline CDR1 is SGHDT and CDR2 is YYEEEE. The CDR3 protein is CASSLYTAKNIQYF. DNA for the CDR3: TGTGCCAGCAGCTTGTACACGGCCAAAAACATTCAGTACTTC.

V and J are TRBV28 and TRBJ2-1, with a tentative D call TRBD2 (5 bases). CDR1 is MDHEN and CDR2 is SYDVKM in the germline V gene. Deletions cut 4 bases from V and 3 bases from J, with 10 bases between. The CDR3 loop spans 14 amino acids. CDR3 coding DNA: TGTGCCAGCAGTTCTTGGACTGGCTACAATGAGCAGTTCTTC. Protein: CASSSWTGYNEQFF. Full variable domain (missing parts from reference TRBV28 and TRBJ2-1): DVKVTQSSRYLVKRTGEKVFLECVQDMDHENMFWYRQDPGLGLRLIYFSYDVKMKEKGDIPEGYSVSREKKERFSLILESASTNQTSMYLCASSSWTGYNEQFFGPGTRLTVL.

The rearrangement links TRBV7-9 to TRBJ2-7; possibly TRBD2 for D (5 bases). Germline V gene sequence: CDR1 SEHNR, CDR2 FQNEAQ (reference sequence). V was shortened by 2 bases and J by 4 bases, with 15 bases between the two germline ends. The CDR3 runs to 15 residues. In DNA form, the CDR3 reads TGTGCCAGCAGCTTAATCTTGCGGACGGGGTACGAGCAGTACTTC. This codes for CASSLILRTGYEQYF.

This rearrangement joins TRBV29-1 to TRBJ2-1; 7 bases fit TRBD1. CDR1 SQVTM and CDR2 ANQGSEA come from the germline V gene. The trim removed 7 bases at V and 5 bases at J, leaving 14 bases unmatched. The CDR3 extends over 15 amino acids. CDR3 coding DNA: TGCAGCGGCAGAACAGGGGTACGGAGTGACAATGAGCAGTTCTTC. Residues: CSGRTGVRSDNEQFF.

The chain employs TRBV10-3 and TRBJ2-7; D not certain. V dropped 2 bases and J dropped 2 bases, with 4 bases sitting between them. Germline CDR1 ENHRY, CDR2 SYGVKD. The length of the CDR3 is 12 residues. The CDR3 loop reads CAISENTYEQYF. CDR3 nucleotides: TGTGCCATCAGTGAGAACACCTACGAGCAGTACTTC.

The J gene is TRBJ1-2, the V gene TRBV2; no firm D call. Germline values: CDR1 SNHLY, CDR2 FYNNEI. The CDR3 runs to 15 residues. With 4 bases removed from V and 0 bases from J, the gap between germline ends came to 12 bases. Here the CDR3 DNA reads TGTGCCAGCAGTGTGACTCCAAAAGCTAACTATGGCTACACCTTC. Amino acid sequence: CASSVTPKANYGYTF.

This clonotype was recorded once. The V gene is TRBV15, the J gene TRBJ2-7; TRBD1 aligns across 7 bases. This CDR3 comprises 17 residues. The V and J ends lost 0 bases and 4 bases, in that order; junction bases with no gene match: 12. Germline V gives CDR1 LNHNV, CDR2 YYDKDF (reference sequence). CDR3 amino acids: CATSRERSPGTAYEQYF. The CDR3 coding sequence is TGTGCCACCAGCAGAGAACGGTCGCCTGGGACAGCTTACGAGCAGTACTTC.

CDR3 sequence reads: CASSGGMYNEQFF. In nucleotides, the CDR3 is TGTGCCAGCAGCGGGGGCATGTACAATGAGCAGTTCTTC. The chain employs TRBV11-3 and TRBJ2-1, with TRBD1 as a possible D gene (6 bases). The V end lost 5 bases, the J end lost 4 bases, and 9 bases lay between the germline ends. CDR1 is SGHNT, CDR2 YENEEA, per germline. The CDR3 contains 13 residues.

The chain employs TRBV4-1 and TRBJ2-5; D unresolved. The CDR3 loop spans 12 amino acids. Germline values: CDR1 MGHRA, CDR2 YSYEKL. V was shortened by 0 bases and J by 7 bases, with 6 bases between the two germline ends. CDR3 nucleotides: TGCGCCAGCAGCCAAGAGGGTTGGACCCAGTACTTC. This gives the protein CASSQEGWTQYF.

The CDR3 DNA reads as TGTGCCAGCAGCTTATTGGCGATGACTAGCAGCACAGATACGCAGTATTTT. This sequence encodes CASSLLAMTSSTDTQYF. V and J are TRBV11-3 and TRBJ2-3; 7 bases align to TRBD2. Germline lookup yields CDR1 SGHNT and CDR2 YENEEA. With V trimmed by 2 bases and J by 0 bases, 8 bases remained unmatched. This CDR3 comprises 17 residues.

This clonotype has only one observation. The V gene is TRBV11-1, the J gene TRBJ2-1, with 13 bases matching TRBD2. The CDR3 runs 15 residues. With 4 bases clipped from V and 4 bases from J, the junction kept 1 base outside the gene matches. Germline V lookup: CDR1 SGHAT, CDR2 FQDESV (reference sequence). The chain's CDR3 is CASSSGLAGYNEQFF. The CDR3, as DNA: TGTGCCAGCAGCTCGGGACTAGCGGGATACAATGAGCAGTTCTTC.

V and J are TRBV7-9 and TRBJ2-5; tentatively, D is TRBD1 (5 bases). The CDR3 covers 14 residues. Germline V gene lookup returns CDR1 SEHNR and CDR2 FQNEAQ (reference sequence). V lost 1 base, J lost 0 bases, and 6 bases lay in between. DNA for the CDR3: TGTGCCAGCAGCTTAGAGGGGTACCAAGAGACCCAGTACTTC. Translating it yields CASSLEGYQETQYF. Filled out from reference TRBV7-9 and TRBJ2-5, the complete variable domain reads DTGVSQNPRHKITKRGQNVTFRCDPISEHNRLYWYRQTLGQGPEFLTYFQNEAQLEKSRLLSDRFSAERPKGSFSTLEIQRTEQGDSAMYLCASSLEGYQETQYFGPGTRLLVL.

V gene TRBV6-2 or TRBV6-3 combines with J gene TRBJ2-1; 10 positions agree with TRBD2. J lost 7 bases, V lost 7 bases, and 10 bases had no gene match. Per the germline V gene, CDR1 is MNHEY and CDR2 is SVGEGT. This CDR3 region has 15 residues. CDR3 in amino acids: CASTPLAGVRNEQFF. The CDR3 DNA reads as TGTGCCAGCACCCCTCTAGCGGGAGTCCGAAATGAGCAGTTCTTC.

The chain links TRBV9 to TRBJ1-6; TRBD1 agrees at 9 bases. There are 15 residues in the CDR3. The germline CDR1 and CDR2 sequences are SGDLS and YYNGEE. The ends lost 3 bases at V and 11 bases at J; junction bases unmatched: 9. The CDR3 DNA sequence: TGTGCCAGCAGCGAAGTAGGGACAGGGTTTACACCCCTCCACTTT. It yields the protein CASSEVGTGFTPLHF. Full variable domain (outside the CDR3, taken from reference TRBV9 and TRBJ1-6): DSGVTQTPKHLITATGQRVTLRCSPRSGDLSVYWYQQSLDQGLQFLIQYYNGEERAKGNILERFSAQQFPDLHSELNLSSLELGDSALYFCASSEVGTGFTPLHFGNGTRLTVT.

The table lists this clonotype with a count of one. V and J are TRBV7-9 and TRBJ2-7, with D possibly matching TRBD2 (5 bases). Germline V CDR1 and CDR2: SEHNR, FQNEAQ (reference sequence). V lost 4 bases, J lost 0 bases, and 7 bases lay in between. The CDR3 contains 13 residues. CDR3 in DNA: TGTGCCAGCAGCTCCGGACTCTCCTACGAGCAGTACTTC. Its protein is CASSSGLSYEQYF.